One and the same sample provided the 3 T cell receptor beta chains below, sequenced in a study of blood T cell repertoires in COVID-19. Assay used: immunoSEQ multiplex PCR; TCRdb lists only in-frame clones, some missing. The data hold about 75,000 clones, with around 90% observed a single time. Sequencing input: peripheral blood. These receptors all come from a human donor in a cohort sampled during active COVID-19.

This clone was seen only a few times. The rearrangement joins TRBV19 to TRBJ1-5, with 10 bases aligning to TRBD1. CDR1 and CDR2 (germline): LNHDA, SQIVND (reference sequence). The CDR3 covers 13 residues. Trimming removed 5 bases from V and 11 bases from J; junction bases left unmatched: 6. This chain's CDR3 is CASSSGQGNSQHF. The CDR3 DNA is TGTGCCAGTAGTTCGGGACAGGGGAACTCCCAGCATTTT.

CDR3 loop: CASNVGTGGSPLHF. CDR3 DNA: TGCGCCAGCAACGTGGGGACAGGGGGTTCACCCCTCCACTTT. The V call is TRBV5-1, the J call TRBJ1-6, with 11 bases that match TRBD1. This CDR3 comprises 14 residues. The V and J ends lost 6 bases and 9 bases, in that order; junction bases with no gene match: 5. The germline V gene has CDR1 SGHRS and CDR2 YFSETQ.

In regard to this clone: At one end the junction does not follow the germline gene, possibly because of a read error. The chain employs TRBV7-9 and TRBJ1-2; 8 bases agree with TRBD1. Germline CDR1 SEHNR, CDR2 FQNEAQ (reference sequence). The CDR3 spans 12 residues. The CDR3 DNA sequence: TGTGCCAGCAGCTTAGAACAGGGGGTTTTGCCCTTC. Amino acids: CASSLEQGVLPF.